A selection of T cell receptor beta chains follows, all from one sample in a study of tumor-infiltrating lymphocytes in primary liver carcinoma. MiXCR, run by TCRdb on the multiplex PCR reads, gives a single entry per CDR3 protein. Of fewer than 80,000 distinct CDR3 sequences listed, about 75% were seen once; the top ten hold less than 30%. Material for sequencing was tumor-adjacent normal liver tissue. These receptors all stem from a man aged 40-49 years with primary liver carcinoma and hepatitis B virus infection. Each CDR3 is given with its conserved first and last residue. A D gene is named only where the DNA matches it firmly. A clone size is listed for some rows: how often the clone was seen (once, few, many), or a class if it is expanded.

V: TRBV10-2; size: .; D: .; J: TRBJ1-6; DNA: TGCGCCATCAGTGAGGGGGTGGGCAATTCACCCCCCCACTTT; CDR3: CAISEGVGNSPPHF
V: TRBV29-1; size: few; D: .; J: TRBJ2-2; DNA: TGCAGCGTAGGGGAGGCCGGGAAGCTGTTTTTT; CDR3: CSVGEAGKLFF
V: TRBV28; size: once; D: .; J: TRBJ2-1; DNA: TGTGCCAACAGTACTAGCCTAACTGAGAAGTTCTTC; CDR3: CANSTSLTEKFF
V: TRBV6-1; size: .; D: .; J: TRBJ1-5; DNA: TGTGCCAGTAATGAGATCTCCTATAGCAATCAGCCCCAGCATTTT; CDR3: CASNEISYSNQPQHF
V: TRBV4-2; size: .; D: TRBD1; J: TRBJ1-6; DNA: TGTGCCAGCGGCCGCGGGCAGGGGGAGAGTTCACCCCTCCACTTT; CDR3: CASGRGQGESSPLHF
V: TRBV7-9; size: few; D: .; J: TRBJ2-1; DNA: TGTGCCAGCAGCTCACCTGACACCGGCAATGAGCGGTTCTTC; CDR3: CASSSPDTGNERFF
V: TRBV6-2/TRBV6-3; size: .; D: TRBD1; J: TRBJ1-3; DNA: TGTGCCAGCGGAAACCCGACAGGGGCGAAAAACGGGGACTCTGGAAACACCATATATTTT; CDR3: CASGNPTGAKNGDSGNTIYF
V: TRBV6-1; size: few; D: .; J: TRBJ2-1; DNA: TGTGCTAGCGACTTGGGGGGCTCCTACAATGAGCAGTTCTTC; CDR3: CASDLGGSYNEQFF
V: TRBV7-9; size: once; D: .; J: TRBJ2-5; DNA: TGTGCCATCACTCCCTTTGGGGAGACCCAGTACTTC; CDR3: CAITPFGETQYF
V: TRBV29-1; size: .; D: TRBD2; J: TRBJ2-2; DNA: TGCAGGATTGAGACTAGCGCGGCGAAGACAGGGGAGCTGTTTTTT; CDR3: CRIETSAAKTGELFF
V: TRBV6-1; size: .; D: .; J: TRBJ1-2; DNA: TGTGTCAGCAGTGAGTCGGGGGGTTTGCACTATGGCTACACCTTC; CDR3: CVSSESGGLHYGYTF
V: TRBV10-2; size: .; D: .; J: TRBJ2-7; DNA: TGCGCCAGCAGTGACTTCAGGACGCGCTACGAGCAGTACTTC; CDR3: CASSDFRTRYEQYF
V: TRBV11-2; size: large; D: .; J: TRBJ2-1; DNA: TGTGCCAGCAGCCCCTCCCACAATGAGCAGTTCTTC; CDR3: CASSPSHNEQFF
V: TRBV7-9; size: .; D: .; J: TRBJ2-7; DNA: TGTGCCAGCAGCGACGTGCCGAGCTCCTACGAGCAGTACTTC; CDR3: CASSDVPSSYEQYF
V: TRBV29-1; size: .; D: .; J: TRBJ1-3; DNA: TGCAGCGTTGAAAGAGCTTGGACTGGAAACACCATATATTTT; CDR3: CSVERAWTGNTIYF
V: TRBV29-1; size: .; D: .; J: TRBJ2-5; DNA: TGCAGCGTTGAAGATCGCCTAGTGGGAGATCCAGAGACCCAGTACTTC; CDR3: CSVEDRLVGDPETQYF
V: TRBV5-4; size: .; D: TRBD2; J: TRBJ2-7; DNA: TGTACCAGCAGTGATCCGGGACTAGCGGGGGGCTACGAGCGGTACTTC; CDR3: CTSSDPGLAGGYERYF
V: TRBV29-1; size: .; D: .; J: TRBJ2-4; DNA: TGCAGCGTTGAAGATGCCAGGGCGGCCAAAAACATTCAGTACTTC; CDR3: CSVEDARAAKNIQYF
V: TRBV6-1; size: .; D: TRBD1; J: TRBJ2-7; DNA: TGTGCCAGCAGTGAGTTGACAGGGTGGGGCGAGCAGTACTTC; CDR3: CASSELTGWGEQYF
V: TRBV4-2; size: .; D: .; J: TRBJ2-3; DNA: TGTGCCAGCAGCCAAGAGGCAGCGCCTCGCTCGGATACGCAGTATTTT; CDR3: CASSQEAAPRSDTQYF
V: TRBV12-3/TRBV12-4; size: .; D: TRBD2; J: TRBJ2-1; DNA: TGTGCCAGCGGAAAGAGCGGGATTACGTTCTTC; CDR3: CASGKSGITFF
V: TRBV19; size: .; D: .; J: TRBJ1-2; DNA: TGTGCCAGTAGTATTCAATCCTATGGCTACACCTTC; CDR3: CASSIQSYGYTF
V: TRBV10-3; size: .; D: .; J: TRBJ2-7; DNA: TGTGCCATCAGTGCGGGGGACATTTGGCCCGAGCAGTACTTC; CDR3: CAISAGDIWPEQYF
V: TRBV24-1; size: many; D: TRBD2; J: TRBJ2-3; DNA: TGTGCCACCCGCCGGGCGGGAGCGGATACGCAGTATTTT; CDR3: CATRRAGADTQYF
V: TRBV19; size: .; D: .; J: TRBJ2-1; DNA: TGTGCCAGTAGTATTATTAACAATGAGCAGTTCTTC; CDR3: CASSIINNEQFF
V: TRBV29-1; size: .; D: TRBD2; J: TRBJ2-5; DNA: TGCAGCGTTCGGACTAGAGGGAGTTGGGCAGAGACCCTGTACTTC; CDR3: CSVRTRGSWAETLYF
V: TRBV29-1; size: .; D: TRBD2; J: TRBJ2-2; DNA: TGCAGCGTCATCGGGACTAAAGTGTCCGGGGAGCTGTTTTTT; CDR3: CSVIGTKVSGELFF
V: TRBV6-2/TRBV6-3; size: .; D: .; J: TRBJ2-3; DNA: TGTGCTAGCAGTTTGGACAGTTATAGCAATCAGTCCCAGTATTTT; CDR3: CASSLDSYSNQSQYF
V: TRBV6-5; size: .; D: TRBD1; J: TRBJ2-2; DNA: TGTGCCAGCAGTCCGGGACAGGCCGGTATTAGGAACACCGGGGAGCTGTTTTTT; CDR3: CASSPGQAGIRNTGELFF
V: TRBV10-2; size: .; D: .; J: TRBJ1-2; DNA: TGCGCCAGCAGTTTTGGGGAAGGATATGACTACACCTTC; CDR3: CASSFGEGYDYTF
V: TRBV19; size: .; D: .; J: TRBJ2-1; DNA: TGTGCCAGTTGTCCGGGAGATCCCCTCTACAATAAGCAGCTCTTC; CDR3: CASCPGDPLYNKQLF
V: TRBV11-2; size: medium-sized; D: .; J: TRBJ2-5; DNA: TGTGCCAGCAGCTCTAGCCCGGTAATTGGGGAGACCCAGTACTTC; CDR3: CASSSSPVIGETQYF
V: TRBV29-1; size: .; D: TRBD2; J: TRBJ2-3; DNA: TGCAGCGTTGCCTCTGGCGGGAGTGATACGCAGTATTTT; CDR3: CSVASGGSDTQYF
V: TRBV5-1; size: .; D: TRBD1; J: TRBJ1-1; DNA: TGCGCCAGCAGCTCCCGACAGGGACTGGACACTGAAGCTTTCTTT; CDR3: CASSSRQGLDTEAFF
V: TRBV25-1; size: .; D: TRBD2; J: TRBJ2-3; DNA: TGTGCCAGCAGTGAATTAGCTAGCGGGACAGATACGCAGTATTTT; CDR3: CASSELASGTDTQYF
V: TRBV11-2; size: .; D: .; J: TRBJ2-7; DNA: TGTGCCAGCAGCTTAGAGATGACACCAAAACCCTATGGGCAGTACTTC; CDR3: CASSLEMTPKPYGQYF
V: TRBV11-3; size: .; D: .; J: TRBJ2-2; DNA: TGTGCCAGCAGTTTAGTACCTTTCGGGGAGCTATTTTTT; CDR3: CASSLVPFGELFF
V: TRBV11-2; size: once; D: .; J: TRBJ2-5; DNA: TGTGCCAGCAGTTTAACGAGGCTAGCCATGGGAAAAAAAGAGACCCAGTACTTC; CDR3: CASSLTRLAMGKKETQYF
V: TRBV5-4; size: .; D: .; J: TRBJ2-1; DNA: TGTGCCAGCAGCTGGGACTACAATGAGCAGTTCTTC; CDR3: CASSWDYNEQFF
V: TRBV6-1; size: .; D: .; J: TRBJ2-2; DNA: TGCGCCAGCATGGCCGGGCCGCGATTAAACACCGGGGAGCTGTTTTTT; CDR3: CASMAGPRLNTGELFF
V: TRBV4-3; size: .; D: TRBD1; J: TRBJ1-6; DNA: TGCGCCAGCAGCTCCTGGGACAGGGAATGGAATTCACCCCTCCACTTT; CDR3: CASSSWDREWNSPLHF
V: TRBV7-9; size: many; D: TRBD2; J: TRBJ2-7; DNA: TGTGCCAGCAGTTGGACTAGCGGGCCTTCCTACGAGCAGTACTTC; CDR3: CASSWTSGPSYEQYF
V: TRBV12-3/TRBV12-4; size: many; D: .; J: TRBJ2-7; DNA: TGTGCCAGCAGTTTAACCCACGAGCAGTACTTC; CDR3: CASSLTHEQYF
V: TRBV12-3/TRBV12-4; size: .; D: .; J: TRBJ2-1; DNA: TGTGCCAGCAGTGGGCCCCGGCGGACCCCTCCGGATGAGCAGTTCTTC; CDR3: CASSGPRRTPPDEQFF
V: TRBV12-3/TRBV12-4; size: .; D: TRBD2; J: TRBJ2-1; DNA: TGTGCCAGCAGTTTCCAGCGGGAGGACCCTGGGTTCTTC; CDR3: CASSFQREDPGFF
V: TRBV19; size: many; D: TRBD2; J: TRBJ2-5; DNA: TGTGCCAGTAGTATAGCCGGACTAGCGGGAGGCGAGACCCAGTACTTC; CDR3: CASSIAGLAGGETQYF
V: TRBV12-3/TRBV12-4; size: .; D: TRBD1; J: TRBJ2-7; DNA: TGTGCCGGCAGTTCGGACAGGGACGAGAAGTACTTC; CDR3: CAGSSDRDEKYF
V: TRBV11-2; size: .; D: .; J: TRBJ2-7; DNA: TGTGCCAGCAGCTTCACAGATCCGGACTACGAGCAGTACTTC; CDR3: CASSFTDPDYEQYF
V: TRBV11-3; size: medium-sized; D: TRBD2; J: TRBJ2-7; DNA: TGTGCCAGCAGCTTTTGGGGGGGCTCCTACGAGCAGTACTTC; CDR3: CASSFWGGSYEQYF
V: TRBV11-2; size: .; D: .; J: TRBJ2-7; DNA: TGTGCCAGCAGCGAAACCCTGGGGCTGATTCGCCTAAACGAGCAGTACTTC; CDR3: CASSETLGLIRLNEQYF
V: TRBV11-2; size: .; D: .; J: TRBJ2-5; DNA: TGTGTCAGCAGCTTAGCGAGGCTAGCCCTGAGAAAAAAAGAGGCCCAGTACTTC; CDR3: CVSSLARLALRKKEAQYF
V: TRBV6-1; size: .; D: .; J: TRBJ2-5; DNA: TGTGCCAGCACATCCGGGCATCAAGAGACCCAGAACTTC; CDR3: CASTSGHQETQNF
V: TRBV7-3; size: .; D: .; J: TRBJ2-3; DNA: TGTGCCAGCAACTGGGAAGGTAGCACAGATACGCAGTATTTT; CDR3: CASNWEGSTDTQYF
V: TRBV6-1; size: .; D: TRBD2; J: TRBJ2-1; DNA: TGTGCCAGCAGTAAAGCGGGGGATGAGCAGTTCTTC; CDR3: CASSKAGDEQFF
V: TRBV11-2; size: .; D: .; J: TRBJ2-5; DNA: TGTGCCAGCAGCTACGAATTTAGCGAGATGGGAGAGACCCGGTACTTC; CDR3: CASSYEFSEMGETRYF